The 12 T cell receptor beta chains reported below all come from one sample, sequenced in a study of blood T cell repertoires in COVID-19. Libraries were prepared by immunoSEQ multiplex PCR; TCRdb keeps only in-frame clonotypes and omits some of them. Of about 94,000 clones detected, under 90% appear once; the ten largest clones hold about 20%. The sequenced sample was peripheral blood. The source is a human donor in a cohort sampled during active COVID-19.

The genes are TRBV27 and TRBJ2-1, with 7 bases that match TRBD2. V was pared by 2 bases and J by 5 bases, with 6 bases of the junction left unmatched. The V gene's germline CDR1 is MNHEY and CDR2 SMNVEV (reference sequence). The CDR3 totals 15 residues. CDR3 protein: CASSLKLASNNEQFF. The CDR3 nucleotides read TGTGCCAGCAGTTTAAAACTAGCGAGCAACAATGAGCAGTTCTTC.

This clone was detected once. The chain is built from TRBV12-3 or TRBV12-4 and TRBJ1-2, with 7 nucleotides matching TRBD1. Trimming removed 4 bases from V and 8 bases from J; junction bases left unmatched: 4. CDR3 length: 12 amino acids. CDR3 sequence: CASSSYRGGYTF. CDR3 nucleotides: TGTGCCAGCAGTTCCTACAGGGGCGGCTACACCTTC.

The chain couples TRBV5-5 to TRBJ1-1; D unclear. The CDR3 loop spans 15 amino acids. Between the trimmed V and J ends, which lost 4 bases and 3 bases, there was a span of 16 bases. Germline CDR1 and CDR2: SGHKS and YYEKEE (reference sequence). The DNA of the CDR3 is TGTGCCAGCAGCCTCTGGGTCGGGGTAGACACTGAAGCTTTCTTT. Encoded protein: CASSLWVGVDTEAFF.

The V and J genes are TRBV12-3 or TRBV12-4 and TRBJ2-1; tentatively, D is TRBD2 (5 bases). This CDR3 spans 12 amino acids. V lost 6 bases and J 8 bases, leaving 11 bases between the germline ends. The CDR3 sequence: CASSPSGDEQFF. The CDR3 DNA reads TGTGCCAGCAGCCCATCCGGGGATGAGCAGTTCTTC.

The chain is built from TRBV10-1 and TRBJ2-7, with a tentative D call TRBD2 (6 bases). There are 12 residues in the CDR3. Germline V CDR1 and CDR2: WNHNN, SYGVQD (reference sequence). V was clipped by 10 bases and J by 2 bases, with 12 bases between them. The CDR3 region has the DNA TGCGCCACCGGGAGCGAGCCCTACGAGCAGTACTTC. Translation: CATGSEPYEQYF.

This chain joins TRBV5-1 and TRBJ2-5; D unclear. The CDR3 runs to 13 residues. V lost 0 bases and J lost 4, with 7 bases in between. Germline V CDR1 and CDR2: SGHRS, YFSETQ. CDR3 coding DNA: TGCGCCAGCAGCTTGGCAGAGGCAGAGACCCAGTACTTC. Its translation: CASSLAEAETQYF.

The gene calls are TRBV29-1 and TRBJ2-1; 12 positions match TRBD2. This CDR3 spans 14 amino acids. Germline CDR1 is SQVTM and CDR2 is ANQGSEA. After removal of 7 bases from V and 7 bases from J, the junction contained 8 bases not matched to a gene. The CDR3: CSAKTSGSYNEQFF. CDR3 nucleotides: TGCAGCGCAAAGACTAGCGGGAGTTATAATGAGCAGTTCTTC.

CDR3 amino acids: CASSMGTSGSPYEQYF. In DNA, the CDR3 is TGTGCCAGTAGTATGGGGACTAGCGGGAGTCCCTACGAGCAGTACTTC. The chain couples TRBV19 to TRBJ2-7; TRBD2 matches 14 bases. J lost 2 bases, V lost 3 bases, and 3 bases had no gene match. There are 16 residues in the CDR3. The germline V gene has CDR1 LNHDA and CDR2 SQIVND (reference sequence).

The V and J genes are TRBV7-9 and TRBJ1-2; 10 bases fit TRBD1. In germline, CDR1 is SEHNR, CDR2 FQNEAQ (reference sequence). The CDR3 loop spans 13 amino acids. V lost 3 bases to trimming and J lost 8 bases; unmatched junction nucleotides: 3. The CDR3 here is CASSLGQGQGYTF. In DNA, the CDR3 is TGTGCCAGCAGCTTGGGACAGGGGCAAGGCTACACCTTC.

CDR3 bases: TGTGCCTGGAGTGTAGGAGGGGCTCGGGACGAGCAGTACTTC. Amino acids: CAWSVGGARDEQYF. This chain connects TRBV30 to TRBJ2-7; maybe TRBD2 (6 bases). The CDR3 spans 14 residues. Between the trimmed V and J ends, which lost 0 bases and 5 bases, there was a span of 14 bases. Germline loops: CDR1 GTSNPN, CDR2 SVGIG (reference sequence).

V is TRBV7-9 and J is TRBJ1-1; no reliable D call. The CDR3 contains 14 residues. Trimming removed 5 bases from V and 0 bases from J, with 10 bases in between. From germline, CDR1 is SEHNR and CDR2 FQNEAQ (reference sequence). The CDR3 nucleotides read TGTGCCAGCAGCCCCCGACGGGTGAACACTGAAGCTTTCTTT. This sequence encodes CASSPRRVNTEAFF. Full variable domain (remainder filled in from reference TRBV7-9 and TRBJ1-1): DTGVSQNPRHKITKRGQNVTFRCDPISEHNRLYWYRQTLGQGPEFLTYFQNEAQLEKSRLLSDRFSAERPKGSFSTLEIQRTEQGDSAMYLCASSPRRVNTEAFFGQGTRLTVV.

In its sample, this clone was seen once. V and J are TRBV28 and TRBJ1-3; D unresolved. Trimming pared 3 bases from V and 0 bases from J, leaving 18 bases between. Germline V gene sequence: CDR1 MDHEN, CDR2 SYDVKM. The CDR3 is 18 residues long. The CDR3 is CASSFLGGGLRSGNTIYF. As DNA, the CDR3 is TGTGCCAGCAGTTTCCTAGGCGGAGGGCTGCGCTCTGGAAACACCATATATTTT.